The 10 T cell receptor beta chains below come from one sample, sequenced in a study of CD8 T cells in ankylosing spondylitis. Each CDR3 protein is one row after TCRdb ran MiXCR on the 5' RACE reads. The repertoire consists of roughly 490,000 distinct CDR3 sequences, with roughly 5.3% occurring once and the leading ten covering roughly 3.5%. Study results and limitations: What appeared characteristic of ankylosing spondylitis blood was a TCR beta motif of several highly homologous variants.

What these receptors recognize is not known. Input material: blood, either unsorted or a sorted T cell fraction (not recorded which). The receptor source for this set is a male donor with ankylosing spondylitis.

This clonotype was recorded at least ten times. The V and J genes are TRBV6-5 and TRBJ2-5, with 10 nucleotides matching TRBD2. The CDR3 runs 16 residues. Losses at the gene ends were 4 bases for V and 5 bases for J; bases not matched to a gene: 10. The germline gives CDR1 MNHEY, CDR2 SVGAGI. CDR3 loop: CASSSKVLAGVETQYF. The CDR3 coding sequence is TGTGCCAGCAGTTCAAAAGTCCTAGCGGGGGTGGAGACCCAGTACTTC.

V gene TRBV7-9 combines with J gene TRBJ1-1; D is unclear. Germline values: CDR1 SEHNR, CDR2 FQNEAQ (reference sequence). The CDR3 totals 15 residues. V lost 5 bases, J lost 1 base, and 14 bases lay in between. The CDR3 loop is CASSQESIPNTEAFF. The CDR3 coding sequence is TGTGCCAGCAGCCAGGAGTCCATACCGAACACTGAAGCTTTCTTT.

This clonotype was counted many times. The V call is TRBV20-1, the J call TRBJ2-5; D is unclear. Trimming pared 7 bases from V and 5 bases from J, leaving 17 bases between. The CDR3 runs 13 residues. Germline V CDR1 and CDR2: DFQATT, SNEGSKA (reference sequence). The chain's CDR3 is CSGNGGTSETQYF. The CDR3 nucleotides are TGCAGTGGCAACGGCGGTACCTCGGAGACCCAGTACTTC.

In its sample, this clonotype was seen a few times. The chain employs TRBV5-1 and TRBJ2-7; 7 nucleotides agree with TRBD2. V lost 1 base to trimming and J lost 0 bases; unmatched junction nucleotides: 4. The germline gives CDR1 SGHRS, CDR2 YFSETQ. The CDR3 spans 15 residues. The CDR3 DNA reads as TGCGCCAGCAGCTTGTCAGGGAGGGTCTCCTACGAGCAGTACTTC. Translation: CASSLSGRVSYEQYF.

This clonotype was picked up many times. The J gene is TRBJ2-5, the V gene TRBV5-5; D not certain. CDR1 SGHKS and CDR2 YYEKEE come from the germline V gene (reference sequence). V was pared by 3 bases and J by 9 bases, with 18 bases between. The CDR3 sequence is 14 residues long. CDR3 sequence: CASSSGPQELAQYF. CDR3 nucleotides: TGTGCCAGCAGCTCCGGGCCCCAAGAACTGGCCCAGTACTTC.

The sample holds a few counts of this clonotype. This chain joins TRBV25-1 and TRBJ2-5; D is possibly TRBD2 (5 bases). Trimming took 3 bases from V and 5 from J, leaving 13 bases between them. Per the germline V gene, CDR1 is MGHDK and CDR2 is SYGVNS. The length of the CDR3 is 14 residues. The CDR3 spells CASSDPGSGETQYF. The CDR3 region has the DNA TGTGCCAGCAGTGATCCGGGCTCGGGGGAGACCCAGTACTTC.

This clonotype was detected many times. For the CDR3, the DNA is TGCAGTGCTAGAGAGGCTAGCGGGAACCCGGAGACCCAGTACTTC. Amino acid sequence: CSAREASGNPETQYF. This chain connects TRBV20-1 to TRBJ2-5, with 9 bases aligning to TRBD2. This CDR3 has 15 amino acids. Germline V gene data show CDR1 as DFQATT and CDR2 as SNEGSKA (reference sequence). V shed 0 bases, J shed 5 bases, and the junction held 7 bases outside the gene matches.

The sample holds many counts of this clonotype. This chain uses TRBV6-1 with TRBJ2-7; 13 bases align to TRBD2. The CDR3 totals 16 residues. In germline, CDR1 is MNHNS, CDR2 SASEGT. V lost 7 bases to trimming and J lost 1 base; unmatched junction nucleotides: 7. In DNA, the CDR3 is TGTGCCAGCAAAGGACTAGCGGGAGTCGGGTCCTACGAGCAGTACTTC. Translation: CASKGLAGVGSYEQYF.

The sample holds a few counts of this clonotype. The chain couples TRBV6-1 to TRBJ2-2; possible D gene TRBD1, 5 bases. Deletions cut 1 base from V and 6 bases from J, with 9 bases between. This CDR3 has 14 residues. Germline V gene sequence: CDR1 MNHNS, CDR2 SASEGT. CDR3 in amino acids: CASSEESGSGELFF. Here the CDR3 DNA reads TGTGCCAGCAGTGAAGAGTCAGGGTCCGGGGAGCTGTTTTTT.

A few counts support this clonotype. The V gene is TRBV12-3 or TRBV12-4, the J gene TRBJ2-1, with 8 nucleotides matching TRBD2. There are 14 residues in the CDR3. The J segment lost 1 base and the V segment lost 9 bases, leaving 5 bases of the junction unmatched. CDR3 loop: CASKRGGSYNEQFF. In DNA, the CDR3 is TGTGCCAGTAAACGGGGGGGGTCCTACAATGAGCAGTTCTTC.